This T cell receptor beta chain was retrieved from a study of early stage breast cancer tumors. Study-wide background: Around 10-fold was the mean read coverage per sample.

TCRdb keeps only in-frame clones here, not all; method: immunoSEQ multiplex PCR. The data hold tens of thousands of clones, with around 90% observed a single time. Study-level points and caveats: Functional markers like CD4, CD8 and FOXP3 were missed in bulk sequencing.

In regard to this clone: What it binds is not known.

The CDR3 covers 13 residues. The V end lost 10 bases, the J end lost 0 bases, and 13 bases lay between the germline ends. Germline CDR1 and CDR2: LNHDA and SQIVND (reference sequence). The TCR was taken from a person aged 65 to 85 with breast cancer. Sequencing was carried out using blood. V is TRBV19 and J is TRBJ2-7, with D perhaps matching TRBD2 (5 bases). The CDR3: CATSSRSSYEQYF. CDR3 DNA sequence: TGTGCCACTTCTAGCCGCAGCTCCTACGAGCAGTACTTC.